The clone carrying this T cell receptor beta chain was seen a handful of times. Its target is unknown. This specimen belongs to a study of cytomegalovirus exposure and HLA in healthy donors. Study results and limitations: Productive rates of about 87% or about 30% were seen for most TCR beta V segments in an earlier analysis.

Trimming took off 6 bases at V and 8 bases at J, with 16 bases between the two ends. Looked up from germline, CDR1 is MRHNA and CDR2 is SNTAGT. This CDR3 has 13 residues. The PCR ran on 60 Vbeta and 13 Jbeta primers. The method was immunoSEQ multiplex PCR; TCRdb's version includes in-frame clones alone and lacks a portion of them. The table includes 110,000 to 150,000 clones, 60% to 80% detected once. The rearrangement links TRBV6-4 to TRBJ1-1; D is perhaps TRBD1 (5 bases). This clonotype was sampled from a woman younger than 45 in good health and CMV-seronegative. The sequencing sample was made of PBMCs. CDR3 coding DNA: TGTGCCAGCAGAGGGGACTCCTCGGGGGAAGCTTTCTTT. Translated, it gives CASRGDSSGEAFF.